These 28 T cell receptor beta chains originate from one sample sequenced in a study of PD-1 blockade in classical Hodgkin lymphoma. Profiling relied on immunoSEQ multiplex PCR, and the TCRdb table lists in-frame clones only, not all of them. The data contain 20,000 to 30,000 clones, about 80% of them singletons. All patients relapsed after autologous stem cell transplantation, and brentuximab vedotin exposure varied. Source: peripheral blood mononuclear cells (PBMCs), taken before the second cycle of nivolumab. These receptors came from a human donor with classical Hodgkin lymphoma.

The chain uses TRBV7-9 and TRBJ1-2, with D unresolved. CDR1 and CDR2 from the germline V gene are SEHNR and FQNEAQ (reference sequence). The CDR3 runs to 16 residues. The V gene lost 3 bases and the J gene lost 5 bases, with 19 bases spanning the gap. The CDR3, as DNA: TGTGCCAGCAGCTTCATAACCTGGGCAGAGATGTATGGCTACACCTTC. Translation gives CASSFITWAEMYGYTF. Looking up the rest from reference TRBV7-9 and TRBJ1-2 gives the full variable domain: DTGVSQNPRHKITKRGQNVTFRCDPISEHNRLYWYRQTLGQGPEFLTYFQNEAQLEKSRLLSDRFSAERPKGSFSTLEIQRTEQGDSAMYLCASSFITWAEMYGYTFGSGTRLTVV.

The chain links TRBV18 to TRBJ1-5, with D perhaps TRBD1 (5 bases). CDR1 is KGHSH and CDR2 is LQKENI in the germline V gene. V was shortened by 1 base and J by 5 bases, with 6 bases between the two germline ends. The CDR3 covers 13 residues. CDR3 sequence (DNA): TGTGCCAGCTCACCACGGGACGATCAGCCCCAGCATTTT. Translating it yields CASSPRDDQPQHF.

CDR3 nucleotide sequence: TGTGCCAGCAGTTCCCACCCCTCGCGGGCCCGGGGACTGTTTTTT. This encodes CASSSHPSRARGLFF. This sequence joins TRBV27 and TRBJ1-4; D gene unclear. The V gene lost 4 bases and the J gene lost 13 bases, with 22 bases spanning the gap. The CDR3 contains 15 residues. Germline V gene sequence: CDR1 MNHEY, CDR2 SMNVEV (reference sequence). The complete variable domain, with remaining parts taken from reference TRBV27 and TRBJ1-4, reads EAQVTQNPRYLITVTGKKLTVTCSQNMNHEYMSWYRQDPGLGLRQIYYSMNVEVTDKGDVPEGYKVSRKEKRNFPLILESPSPNQTSLYFCASSSHPSRARGLFFGSGTQLSVL.

The chain recombines TRBV4-1 with TRBJ2-2; D gene unclear. Germline loops: CDR1 MGHRA, CDR2 YSYEKL. The CDR3 loop spans 12 amino acids. The germline V and J ends were trimmed by 2 bases and 7 bases, with 5 bases remaining between them. CDR3 nucleotides: TGCGCCAGCAGCCAAACCTACGGGGAGCTGTTTTTT. Translated: CASSQTYGELFF.

The chain recombines TRBV9 with TRBJ2-7; 8 positions agree with TRBD1. This CDR3 comprises 17 residues. Looked up from germline, CDR1 is SGDLS and CDR2 is YYNGEE. V trimming: 0 bases; J trimming: 4 bases; junction bases outside the gene matches: 12. The CDR3, as DNA: TGTGCCAGCAGCGTAGGAGTAGGAGGACAGGGAATATACGAGCAGTACTTC. Translated: CASSVGVGGQGIYEQYF. Using reference TRBV9 and TRBJ2-7 for the parts outside the CDR3, the full variable domain is DSGVTQTPKHLITATGQRVTLRCSPRSGDLSVYWYQQSLDQGLQFLIQYYNGEERAKGNILERFSAQQFPDLHSELNLSSLELGDSALYFCASSVGVGGQGIYEQYFGPGTRLTVT.

V and J are TRBV19 and TRBJ1-2; D uncertain. Germline loops: CDR1 LNHDA, CDR2 SQIVND (reference sequence). V lost 5 bases, J lost 8 bases, and 15 bases lay in between. CDR3 length: 13 residues. CDR3 protein: CASSPTGRWGYTF. In DNA form, the CDR3 reads TGTGCCAGTAGTCCTACGGGTCGCTGGGGCTACACCTTC.

The chain combines TRBV2 with TRBJ1-1; D is uncertain. The length of the CDR3 is 12 residues. The ends were cut back, 8 bases at V and 1 base at J, with 8 bases in the middle. Germline V gene sequence: CDR1 SNHLY, CDR2 FYNNEI. The CDR3 loop reads CASRPGNTEAFF. In nucleotides, the CDR3 is TGTGCCAGCCGGCCCGGGAACACTGAAGCTTTCTTT.

The rearrangement joins TRBV11-3 to TRBJ2-1, with TRBD2 identical over 14 bases. The V segment lost 4 bases and the J segment 8 bases; nucleotides outside the gene matches: 13. This CDR3 spans 18 amino acids. Germline V lookup: CDR1 SGHNT, CDR2 YENEEA. CDR3: CASSSHLRTSGRFDEQFF. The CDR3 region has the DNA TGTGCCAGCAGCTCCCACTTGAGGACTAGCGGGAGGTTCGATGAGCAGTTCTTC.

The J gene is TRBJ2-1, the V gene TRBV10-3, with 10 bases fitting TRBD2. V lost 5 bases to trimming and J lost 7 bases; unmatched junction nucleotides: 8. Germline loops: CDR1 ENHRY, CDR2 SYGVKD. The CDR3 has 15 residues. The CDR3 loop is CAISQLAGTTNEQFF. For the CDR3, the DNA is TGTGCCATCAGTCAACTAGCGGGAACAACTAATGAGCAGTTCTTC.

This clone was seen a few times. In the same sample, other DNA sequences code for this CDR3. J is TRBJ1-3 and V is TRBV11-2; D is unresolved. Looked up from germline, CDR1 is SGHAT and CDR2 is FQNNGV. Trimming shortened V by 1 base and J by 2 bases, and 9 bases separated the two germline ends. This CDR3 comprises 15 residues. CDR3 protein: CASSLVGGTGNTIYF. The CDR3 DNA follows: TGTGCCAGCAGCTTAGTGGGAGGCACTGGAAACACCATATATTTT.

V and J are TRBV5-1 and TRBJ2-1; TRBD2 agrees at 7 bases. Germline assignment: CDR1 SGHRS and CDR2 YFSETQ. The CDR3 runs 16 residues. V lost 0 bases, J lost 4 bases, and 7 bases stayed unmatched. The CDR3 nucleotides are TGCGCCAGCAGCTTGGGGGACTACAATATATACAATGAGCAGTTCTTC. This translates into CASSLGDYNIYNEQFF.

The chain couples TRBV6-5 to TRBJ1-1; 8 nucleotides match TRBD1. The V gene's germline CDR1 is MNHEY and CDR2 SVGAGI. The ends lost 6 bases at V and 1 base at J; junction bases unmatched: 4. CDR3 length: 14 amino acids. CDR3 protein: CASSYRGRNTEAFF. The CDR3 DNA reads as TGTGCCAGCAGCTACAGGGGGAGGAACACTGAAGCTTTCTTT.

This chain links TRBV30 with TRBJ1-5, with D unclear. V lost 2 bases, J lost 6 bases, and 11 bases lay in between. The CDR3 is made up of 13 amino acids. In germline, CDR1 is GTSNPN, CDR2 SVGIG (reference sequence). CDR3 in amino acids: CAWSLTGGQPQHF. The DNA for the CDR3 is TGTGCCTGGAGTTTAACGGGAGGTCAGCCCCAGCATTTT.

The rearrangement links TRBV6-6 to TRBJ2-7, with 7 bases aligning to TRBD1. Germline values: CDR1 MNHNY, CDR2 SVGAGI (reference sequence). The CDR3 loop spans 15 amino acids. The trim removed 7 bases at V and 7 bases at J, leaving 16 bases unmatched. CDR3 residues: CASTTSGTSRGEQYF. CDR3 in DNA: TGTGCCAGCACAACATCCGGGACCTCCAGGGGGGAGCAGTACTTC.

The chain has TRBV21-1 and TRBJ2-1; the tabulated D call, TRBD1, remains unverified against the DNA. TRBV21-1 is deemed a pseudogene. CDR3 length: 16 residues. The CDR3 region has the DNA TGTGCCAGCAGCAAAACAGAGTACCCACTCAACAATGAGCAGTTCTTC. This translates into CASSKTEYPLNNEQFF.

V is TRBV6-5 and J is TRBJ2-1; D is perhaps TRBD1 or TRBD2 (5 bases each). The CDR3 covers 13 residues. The V gene lost 7 bases and the J gene lost 9 bases, with 16 bases spanning the gap. Germline V CDR1 and CDR2: MNHEY, SVGAGI. The CDR3 DNA sequence: TGTGCCAGCACCCCAGGGCGGGCCAGTGAGCAGTTCTTC. The encoded protein is CASTPGRASEQFF.

The sample holds a few counts of this clone. This chain joins TRBV7-6 and TRBJ2-7; 9 bases map to TRBD1. This CDR3 spans 15 amino acids. With V trimmed by 2 bases and J by 0 bases, 2 bases remained unmatched. Germline V gives CDR1 SGHVS, CDR2 FNYEAQ. The CDR3 region is CASSLRTGASYEQYF. In nucleotides, the CDR3 is TGTGCCAGCAGCTTAAGGACAGGGGCCTCCTACGAGCAGTACTTC.

The rearrangement uses TRBV29-1 and TRBJ1-1; TRBD1 is a possible D gene (5 bases). The CDR3 spans 14 residues. The V and J ends lost 7 bases and 3 bases respectively, with 18 bases between them. CDR1 SQVTM and CDR2 ANQGSEA come from the germline V gene. For the CDR3, the DNA is TGCAGCGCCGCCGGGGGGTCGGGGTACACTGAAGCTTTCTTT. It encodes CSAAGGSGYTEAFF.

Here the CDR3 DNA reads TGTGCCAGCAGCCGATCCCCGGAGGATCGCACAGATACGCAGTATTTT. It is translated as CASSRSPEDRTDTQYF. This chain joins TRBV7-2 and TRBJ2-3; D might be TRBD2 (5 bases). Trimming took off 5 bases at V and 1 base at J, with 16 bases between the two ends. Germline CDR1 SGHTA, CDR2 FQGNSA. The CDR3 loop spans 16 amino acids.

The rearrangement links TRBV10-3 to TRBJ2-1; 10 bases agree with TRBD2. CDR3 length: 13 amino acids. The V gene end was trimmed by 8 bases and the J gene end by 5 bases; junction bases not matched to a gene: 3. Germline CDR1 is ENHRY and CDR2 is SYGVKD. CDR3 amino acids: CAIALAGDNEQFF. DNA for the CDR3: TGTGCCATCGCCCTAGCGGGAGACAATGAGCAGTTCTTC.

The J gene is TRBJ2-1, the V gene TRBV23-1; TRBD2 matches 12 bases. TRBV23-1 is an ORF, and what it does is uncertain. V shed 0 bases, J shed 1 base, and the junction held 10 bases outside the gene matches. This CDR3 is built from 20 residues. The CDR3 sequence is CASSQSASGRGFKSYNEQFF. CDR3 DNA: TGCGCCAGCAGTCAATCTGCTAGCGGGAGGGGGTTCAAATCCTACAATGAGCAGTTCTTC.

The J gene is TRBJ2-3, the V gene TRBV6-4; 10 bases agree with TRBD2. Looked up from germline, CDR1 is MRHNA and CDR2 is SNTAGT. J lost 7 bases, V lost 6 bases, and 10 bases had no gene match. The CDR3 extends over 15 amino acids. CDR3 DNA sequence: TGTGCCAGCAGCCTGTTCAGCGGGAGGGCTCATACGCAGTATTTT. Translated: CASSLFSGRAHTQYF.

The J gene is TRBJ1-1, the V gene TRBV13; 11 bases map to TRBD1. The junction had 20 bases not matched to a gene; V was cut back by 4 bases and J by 4 bases. The CDR3 spans 20 residues. Germline CDR1 is PRHDT and CDR2 is FYEKMQ (reference sequence). The CDR3 here is CASSYGQGASLGVAGTEAFF. The CDR3 nucleotides are TGTGCCAGCAGCTACGGACAGGGGGCGAGCTTAGGGGTGGCGGGCACTGAAGCTTTCTTT.

This chain uses TRBV19 with TRBJ2-7, with D possibly being TRBD2 (6 bases). V lost 6 bases, J lost 0 bases, and 9 bases lay in between. The CDR3 spans 13 residues. CDR1 is LNHDA and CDR2 is SQIVND in the germline V gene (reference sequence). The CDR3 loop reads CASSGSLSYEQYF. The CDR3 DNA follows: TGTGCCAGTAGCGGGAGCCTCTCCTACGAGCAGTACTTC.

The chain combines TRBV9 with TRBJ2-1, with 11 nucleotides matching TRBD2. Germline CDR1 and CDR2: SGDLS and YYNGEE. V was clipped by 0 bases and J by 6 bases; unmatched bases: 2. This CDR3 is built from 15 residues. The CDR3, as DNA: TGTGCCAGCAGCGTAGAGGGGACTAGCGGCAATGAGCAGTTCTTC. It encodes CASSVEGTSGNEQFF.

This clone was observed a single time. This chain links TRBV25-1 with TRBJ2-2; possibly TRBD1 for D (7 bases). This CDR3 spans 15 amino acids. Trimming removed 3 bases from V and 5 bases from J, with 13 bases in between. Per germline, CDR1 MGHDK and CDR2 SYGVNS. The CDR3: CASSDQGGGTGELFF. The DNA for the CDR3 is TGTGCCAGCAGTGATCAGGGGGGAGGTACCGGGGAGCTGTTTTTT.

The chain joins TRBV9 to TRBJ1-1; no firm D call. V was shortened by 2 bases and J by 4 bases, with 12 bases between the two germline ends. The CDR3 has 14 residues. CDR1 and CDR2 from the germline V gene are SGDLS and YYNGEE. The CDR3 protein is CASSVGQTATEAFF. DNA for the CDR3: TGTGCCAGCAGCGTCGGTCAAACGGCCACTGAAGCTTTCTTT.

Concerning this clone: The sample carries other DNA sequences with the same CDR3. The V and J genes are TRBV7-2 and TRBJ2-2, with unresolved D. Germline lookup yields CDR1 SGHTA and CDR2 FQGNSA. This CDR3 has 14 amino acids. V lost 1 base to trimming and J lost 6 bases, with 9 bases between them. CDR3 sequence (DNA): TGTGCCAGCAGCTTAGGACTTCTAGCCGGGGAGCTGTTTTTT. It specifies CASSLGLLAGELFF.